The clone carrying this TCR beta chain was found a few times. This sample was taken from a study of blood T cell repertoires in COVID-19. Study-level information: Some COVID-19 samples were acute and others convalescent; all came from the United States, Italy and Spain. Sample material is recorded as cDNA or gDNA derived from T cells, B-cell-depleted T cells, or PBMCs.

With V trimmed by 0 bases and J by 9 bases, 6 bases remained unmatched. This CDR3 contains 15 residues. Germline lookup yields CDR1 SEHNR and CDR2 FQNEAQ (reference sequence). Original methodology: For nucleated cells, counts were estimated from reference gene primer amplification. This table comes from immunoSEQ multiplex PCR, and its TCRdb copy is limited to in-frame clones, with some not included. V and J calls and clone size are copied from that table; D and trimming were computed from the DNA. The sample carries some 260,000 clones, around 90% recorded once. V is TRBV7-9 and J is TRBJ2-1; 9 nucleotides align to TRBD2. The receptor comes from a woman in her 30s with acute or convalescent COVID-19. Sequenced material: peripheral blood. DNA for the CDR3: TGTGCCAGCAGCTTAGCTAGCGGGAGTGCTGGTGAGCAGTTCTTC. Translating gives CASSLASGSAGEQFF. Using reference TRBV7-9 and TRBJ2-1 for the parts outside the CDR3, the full variable domain is DTGVSQNPRHKITKRGQNVTFRCDPISEHNRLYWYRQTLGQGPEFLTYFQNEAQLEKSRLLSDRFSAERPKGSFSTLEIQRTEQGDSAMYLCASSLASGSAGEQFFGPGTRLTVL.